These 23 T cell receptor beta chains originate from one sample sequenced in a study of blood T cells in healthy people across ages. Primed by a sample-barcoded 5' primer and a J-beta primer mix, a second PCR proceeded for roughly 6 to 12 cycles. TCRdb processed the 5' RACE reads anew with MiXCR; each CDR3 protein has one entry. The sample includes roughly 700,000 distinct CDR3 sequences, around 25% seen only once; the top ten take 9% to 9.5%. Another study also made use of these data, one on T cells of mothers and their children.

The sample was blood. The receptors were gathered from a boy aged 10-17 years in good health.

This clonotype occurred a few times. V usage is TRBV7-6 and J usage is TRBJ2-5; 9 bases agree with TRBD2. The V gene end was trimmed by 5 bases and the J gene end by 4 bases; junction bases not matched to a gene: 8. CDR3 length: 15 residues. Per the germline V gene, CDR1 is SGHVS and CDR2 is FNYEAQ. The CDR3 DNA follows: TGTGCCAGCAGCCCCGAGGCGGGAGGGTTAGAGACCCAGTACTTC. As protein: CASSPEAGGLETQYF.

V is TRBV6-6 and J is TRBJ2-1, with TRBD2 as a possible D gene (5 bases). The J call may be in error: the DNA end matches TRBJ2-7 better. Germline V gene lookup returns CDR1 MNHNY and CDR2 SVGAGI (reference sequence). This CDR3 is 16 amino acids long. The CDR3 DNA sequence: TGTGCCAGCAGTTCCCCGTCACTAGTTACGAGAGGCGAGCAGTACTTC. Translation gives CASSSPSLVTRGEQYF.

V and J are TRBV20-1 and TRBJ1-6; no definite D call. Trimming took off 6 bases at V and 3 bases at J, with 12 bases between the two ends. The V gene's germline CDR1 is DFQATT and CDR2 SNEGSKA (reference sequence). The CDR3 spans 14 residues. CDR3 protein: CSAAVTDYNSPLHF. The CDR3 DNA is TGCAGTGCCGCCGTAACAGACTATAATTCACCCCTCCACTTT.

V and J are TRBV20-1 and TRBJ2-1; 11 bases agree with TRBD2. The CDR3 length is 13 residues. Germline V CDR1 and CDR2: DFQATT, SNEGSKA (reference sequence). The CDR3 DNA is TGCAGCGCCCCTAGCGGGAGGCGCAATGAGCAGTTCTTC. It specifies CSAPSGRRNEQFF.

This clonotype has ten or more counts. V usage is TRBV29-1 and J usage is TRBJ1-2; unclear D gene. Germline loops: CDR1 SQVTM, CDR2 ANQGSEA. This CDR3 spans 13 amino acids. V was cut by 7 bases and J by 3 bases, with 15 bases left in between. The DNA of the CDR3 is TGCAGCGCCTTGGACCTAAGGGACTATGGCTACACCTTC. This sequence encodes CSALDLRDYGYTF.

There are a few counts of this clonotype. A read error may account for a junction end that differs from germline. The rearrangement uses TRBV7-2 and TRBJ1-2; D is unclear. Germline V gene lookup returns CDR1 SGHTA and CDR2 FQGNSA. This CDR3 is 10 amino acids long. CDR3 sequence (DNA): TGTGCCAGCAGCTCTTTAGTAATCCCCTTC. Protein product: CASSSLVIPF.

As to this clonotype: A junction end diverges from the germline sequence, so it may reflect a read error. The V and J genes are TRBV6-6 and TRBJ1-2; D is undetermined. The germline V gene encodes CDR1 MNHNY and CDR2 SVGAGI (reference sequence). The CDR3 length is 13 residues. The CDR3 loop reads CASSYGSNYGYIF. CDR3 DNA: TGTGCCAGCAGTTACGGGTCTAACTATGGCTACATCTTC.

The table lists this clonotype with a few counts. Given the absence of the conserved phenylalanine or tryptophan at the CDR3 end, a read error is likely. The rearrangement uses TRBV27 and TRBJ2-6, with D unclear. The CDR3 contains 14 residues. Germline V gene data show CDR1 as MNHEY and CDR2 as SMNVEV (reference sequence). V was clipped by 6 bases and J by 4 bases, with 10 bases between them. The DNA for the CDR3 is TGTGCCAGCAGCCTTAACGTAGGGGCCAACGTCCTGACTCTC. Translating gives CASSLNVGANVLTL.

This clonotype was seen more than once but under ten times. The rearrangement joins TRBV5-5 to TRBJ2-4; no reliable D call. V shed 0 bases and J shed 6 bases, with 7 bases lying between them. Per germline, CDR1 SGHKS and CDR2 YYEKEE (reference sequence). The CDR3 runs 13 residues. The CDR3: CASSLGEPNIQYF. Written as DNA, the CDR3 is TGTGCCAGCAGCTTGGGAGAGCCAAACATTCAGTACTTC.

There are a few counts of this clonotype. V usage is TRBV15 and J usage is TRBJ1-4; 9 positions match TRBD1. Germline V gene sequence: CDR1 LNHNV, CDR2 YYDKDF (reference sequence). The V and J ends lost 7 bases and 5 bases, in that order; junction bases with no gene match: 5. There are 14 residues in the CDR3. The CDR3: CATKGDRANEKLFF. In nucleotides, the CDR3 is TGTGCCACCAAGGGGGACAGGGCGAATGAAAAACTGTTTTTT. Filled out from reference TRBV15 and TRBJ1-4, the complete variable domain reads DAMVIQNPRYQVTQFGKPVTLSCSQTLNHNVMYWYQQKSSQAPKLLFHYYDKDFNNEADTPDNFQSRRPNTSFCFLDIRSPGLGDTAMYLCATKGDRANEKLFFGSGTQLSVL.

V and J are TRBV4-1 and TRBJ2-7; 10 positions match TRBD2. The CDR3 length is 16 residues. Germline V lookup: CDR1 MGHRA, CDR2 YSYEKL. After removal of 1 base from V and 5 bases from J, the junction contained 8 bases not matched to a gene. The CDR3 region is CASSQAKIAGGHEQYF. The CDR3 DNA follows: TGCGCCAGCAGCCAAGCAAAAATAGCGGGAGGTCACGAGCAGTACTTC.

The genes are TRBV5-1 and TRBJ2-2; 8 bases are shared with TRBD1. The V gene's germline CDR1 is SGHRS and CDR2 YFSETQ. The CDR3 has 14 residues. Trimming cost V 3 bases and J 8 bases; bases outside gene matches: 6. In DNA, the CDR3 is TGCGCCAGCAGCTCTGGACAGGGATGGGGGGAGCTGTTTTTT. Its translation is CASSSGQGWGELFF.

This chain uses TRBV7-2 with TRBJ2-1, with a possible D match to TRBD2 (5 bases). The germline CDR1 and CDR2 sequences are SGHTA and FQGNSA. V lost 2 bases to trimming and J lost 0 bases, with 14 bases between them. The CDR3 contains 17 residues. DNA of the CDR3: TGTGCCAGCAGCTTAAGGCCAGCGGAGAGCTCCTACAATGAGCAGTTCTTC. Encoded protein: CASSLRPAESSYNEQFF. The complete variable domain, with remaining parts taken from reference TRBV7-2 and TRBJ2-1, reads GAGVSQSPSNKVTEKGKDVELRCDPISGHTALYWYRQSLGQGLEFLIYFQGNSAPDKSGLPSDRFSAERTGGSVSTLTIQRTQQEDSAVYLCASSLRPAESSYNEQFFGPGTRLTVL.

The chain's CDR3 is CASSAIGAGRETQYF. CDR3 nucleotide sequence: TGTGCCAGCAGCGCGATCGGGGCAGGACGAGAGACCCAGTACTTC. V usage is TRBV5-6 and J usage is TRBJ2-5; the D gene could be TRBD1 or TRBD2 (5 bases each). CDR3 size: 15 residues. From germline, CDR1 is SGHDT and CDR2 YYEEEE. V lost 4 bases and J 4 bases, leaving 17 bases between the germline ends.

This clonotype was counted only a few times. The CDR3, as DNA: TGTGCCAGCACCTCCGTAAGGGCGGCTTTCTTT. Its translation: CASTSVRAAFF. This rearrangement joins TRBV12-3 or TRBV12-4 to TRBJ1-1, with no clear D. Trimming stripped 7 bases from V and 11 bases from J, with 14 bases between. This CDR3 is 11 amino acids long.

This clonotype was found a few times. The rearrangement joins TRBV12-3 or TRBV12-4 to TRBJ1-2; 9 bases match TRBD1. CDR3 length: 16 amino acids. With V trimmed by 3 bases and J by 3 bases, 8 bases remained unmatched. CDR3 protein: CASSLGTGIPYYGYTF. Here the CDR3 DNA reads TGTGCCAGCAGTTTGGGGACAGGGATCCCTTACTATGGCTACACCTTC.

The genes are TRBV24-1 and TRBJ2-5, with D possibly being TRBD1 or TRBD2 (6 bases each). The CDR3 has 17 residues. Trimming removed 5 bases from V and 1 base from J, with 19 bases in between. Germline values: CDR1 KGHDR, CDR2 SFDVKD. This CDR3 is CATSGPSEGGFQETQYF. The CDR3 region has the DNA TGTGCCACCAGTGGTCCCTCGGAGGGGGGATTCCAAGAGACCCAGTACTTC.

The V call is TRBV6-2 or TRBV6-3, the J call TRBJ2-7, with 8 bases identical to TRBD1. V dropped 6 bases and J dropped 4; count of bases not matched to a gene: 14. Germline assignment: CDR1 MNHEY and CDR2 SVGEGT. The length of the CDR3 is 16 residues. The CDR3 bases are TGTGCCAGCAGCCTTGCATTTTCGACAGGGGCTTACGAGCAGTACTTC. Translated: CASSLAFSTGAYEQYF.

The chain combines TRBV6-6 with TRBJ2-1; D is undetermined. V dropped 1 base and J dropped 3 bases, with 10 bases sitting between them. Germline-derived CDR1 and CDR2 are MNHNY and SVGAGI (reference sequence). The CDR3 has 15 amino acids. The CDR3, as DNA: TGTGCCAGCAGTTACTTGAAGGACCTCTACAATGAGCAGTTCTTC. Encoded protein: CASSYLKDLYNEQFF.

J is TRBJ2-3 and V is TRBV2, with D unclear. The CDR3 sequence is 15 residues long. V lost 0 bases and J lost 4, with 11 bases in between. Germline V gives CDR1 SNHLY, CDR2 FYNNEI. This CDR3 reads CASSEAHGVADTQYF. CDR3 DNA: TGTGCCAGCAGTGAAGCGCATGGGGTTGCAGATACGCAGTATTTT.

The genes are TRBV6-2 or TRBV6-3 and TRBJ2-7, with D possibly TRBD1 on 5 matching bases. Germline V gene data show CDR1 as MNHEY and CDR2 as SVGEGT. The CDR3 loop spans 14 amino acids. V was trimmed by 4 bases and J by 0 bases, leaving 10 bases between them. In DNA, the CDR3 is TGTGCCAGCAGTTGGACATCATCCTCCTACGAGCAGTACTTC. Translated: CASSWTSSSYEQYF.

This clonotype was observed a single time. V gene TRBV7-9 combines with J gene TRBJ1-4; possible D gene TRBD1, 5 bases. Between the trimmed V and J ends, which lost 3 bases and 2 bases, there was a span of 22 bases. CDR1 is SEHNR, CDR2 FQNEAQ, per germline (reference sequence). The CDR3 sequence is 19 residues long. The CDR3 DNA reads TGTGCCAGCAGCTTTTCCCCCCGGGACCTCGACGTCACTAATGAAAAACTGTTTTTT. Protein product: CASSFSPRDLDVTNEKLFF.

This clonotype has at least ten counts. The gene calls are TRBV14 and TRBJ2-7; unclear D gene. The V gene lost 4 bases and the J gene lost 2 bases, with 9 bases spanning the gap. CDR3 length equals 13 residues. Germline CDR1 and CDR2: SGHDN and FVKESK. DNA of the CDR3: TGTGCCAGCAGCCTGGACGCCACCTACGAGCAGTACTTC. Translating gives CASSLDATYEQYF.